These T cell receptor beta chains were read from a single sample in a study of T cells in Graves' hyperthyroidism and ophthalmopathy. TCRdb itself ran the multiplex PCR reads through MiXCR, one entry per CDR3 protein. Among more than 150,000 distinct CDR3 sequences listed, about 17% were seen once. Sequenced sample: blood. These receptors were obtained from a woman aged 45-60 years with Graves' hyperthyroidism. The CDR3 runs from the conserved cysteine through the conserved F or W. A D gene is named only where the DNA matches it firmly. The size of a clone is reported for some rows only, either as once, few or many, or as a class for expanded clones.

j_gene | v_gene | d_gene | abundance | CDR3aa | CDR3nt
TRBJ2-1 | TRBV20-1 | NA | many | CSARRQRVESYNEQFF | TGCAGTGCTAGGAGGCAGCGGGTAGAATCCTACAATGAGCAGTTCTTC
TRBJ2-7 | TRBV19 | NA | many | CANDRVYEQYF | TGTGCCAATGACAGAGTCTACGAGCAGTACTTC
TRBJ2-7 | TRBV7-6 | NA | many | CASSLATEQYF | TGTGCCAGCAGCTTGGCGACCGAGCAGTACTTC
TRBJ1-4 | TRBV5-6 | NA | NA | CASSLLLRGSGEKLFF | TGTGCCAGCAGCTTGTTGCTTCGGGGTTCAGGTGAAAAACTGTTTTTT
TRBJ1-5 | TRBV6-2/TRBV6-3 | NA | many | CASSYWGNNQPQHF | TGTGCCAGCAGTTACTGGGGAAACAATCAGCCCCAGCATTTT
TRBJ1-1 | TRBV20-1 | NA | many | CSAREGRKVFF | TGCAGTGCTAGAGAAGGGAGGAAAGTTTTCTTT
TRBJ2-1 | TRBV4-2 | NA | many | CASSQAEAGAYNEQFF | TGTGCCAGCAGCCAAGCTGAGGCGGGGGCGTACAATGAGCAGTTCTTC
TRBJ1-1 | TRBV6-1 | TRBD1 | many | CASSLTGTGVSNTEAFF | TGTGCCAGCAGTCTAACCGGGACAGGTGTTTCTAACACTGAAGCTTTCTTT
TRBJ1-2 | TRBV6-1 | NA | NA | CASSITRSTDYGYTF | TGTGCCAGCAGCATCACAAGGAGTACCGACTATGGCTACACCTTC
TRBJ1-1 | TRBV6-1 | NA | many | CASTSGRPNTEAFF | TGTGCCAGCACCTCGGGCAGACCTAACACTGAAGCTTTCTTT
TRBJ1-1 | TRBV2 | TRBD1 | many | CASSEGDSTMNTEAFF | TGTGCCAGCAGTGAAGGGGACAGCACTATGAACACTGAAGCTTTCTTT
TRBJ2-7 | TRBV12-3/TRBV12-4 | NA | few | CASGLHYEQYF | TGTGCCAGCGGTTTACACTACGAGCAGTACTTC
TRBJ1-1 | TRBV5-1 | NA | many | CASSLQGWTFF | TGCGCCAGCAGCTTACAGGGCTGGACTTTCTTT
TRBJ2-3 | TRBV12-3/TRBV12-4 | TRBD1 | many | CASRATGPDTQYF | TGTGCCAGCAGGGCGACAGGGCCAGATACGCAGTATTTT
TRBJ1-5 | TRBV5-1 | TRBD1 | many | CASSLAPGGVQPQHF | TGCGCCAGCAGCTTGGCCCCAGGGGGGGTTCAGCCCCAGCATTTT
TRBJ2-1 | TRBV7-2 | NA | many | CASSLGQFNEQFF | TGTGCCAGCAGCTTAGGTCAGTTCAATGAGCAGTTCTTC
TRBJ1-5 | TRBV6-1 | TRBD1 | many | CASTKGTGSHNQPQHF | TGTGCCAGCACCAAGGGGACAGGGAGTCACAATCAGCCCCAGCATTTT
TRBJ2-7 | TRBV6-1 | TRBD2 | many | CASSSPYRTSGASSGEQYF | TGTGCCAGCAGCTCTCCATACCGGACTAGCGGGGCGAGTTCGGGCGAGCAGTACTTC
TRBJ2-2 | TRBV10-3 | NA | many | CAISALSAGELFF | TGTGCCATCAGTGCTCTTAGCGCCGGGGAGCTGTTTTTT
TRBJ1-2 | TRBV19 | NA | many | CASSNQKGGYGYTF | TGTGCCAGTAGTAATCAGAAAGGCGGCTATGGCTACACCTTC
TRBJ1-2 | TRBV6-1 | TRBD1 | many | CASQYQPGQNYGYTF | TGTGCCAGCCAATATCAACCGGGACAGAACTATGGCTACACCTTC
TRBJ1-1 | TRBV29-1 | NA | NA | CSAWGTEAFF | TGCAGCGCCTGGGGTACTGAAGCTTTCTTT
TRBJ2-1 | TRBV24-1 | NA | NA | CATGDLRRAGRSYNEQFF | TGTGCCACCGGTGATTTGCGCCGGGCGGGAAGGTCCTACAATGAGCAGTTCTTC
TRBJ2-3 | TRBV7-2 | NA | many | CASSLRRTTDTQYF | TGTGCCAGCAGCTTGAGACGGACTACAGATACGCAGTATTTT
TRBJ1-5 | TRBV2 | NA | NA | CATTTNSNQPQHF | TGTGCCACCACGACTAATAGCAATCAGCCCCAGCATTTT
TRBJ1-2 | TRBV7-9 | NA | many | CASSFVPPGLYGYTF | TGTGCCAGCAGCTTCGTCCCCCCGGGCCTCTATGGCTACACCTTC
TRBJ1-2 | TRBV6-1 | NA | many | CASSQVIDGYTF | TGTGCCAGCAGTCAAGTCATCGATGGCTACACCTTC
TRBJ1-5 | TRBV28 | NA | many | CASSSTGQPQHF | TGTGCCAGCAGTTCCACAGGTCAGCCCCAGCATTTT
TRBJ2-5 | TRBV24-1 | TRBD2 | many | CATSGGGAETQYF | TGTGCCACCAGTGGCGGGGGGGCAGAGACCCAGTACTTC
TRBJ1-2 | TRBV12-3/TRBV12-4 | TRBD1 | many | CASSSRDSNYGYTF | TGTGCCAGCAGTTCCCGGGACAGCAACTATGGCTACACCTTC
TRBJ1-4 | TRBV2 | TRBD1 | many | CASSVWTGSDEKLFF | TGTGCCAGCAGTGTTTGGACAGGGTCGGATGAAAAACTGTTTTTT